The rows below give T cell receptor beta chains drawn from one sample of a study of blood T cell repertoires in COVID-19. Method: immunoSEQ multiplex PCR; TCRdb's copy keeps in-frame clones and lacks some. The sample shows more than 95,000 clones, 70% to 90% of them seen only once. Sequences were obtained from peripheral blood. The receptors derive from a human donor in a cohort sampled during active COVID-19. Both conserved end residues are part of each CDR3. A D gene is named only where the DNA matches it firmly. A clone size is listed for some rows: how often the clone was seen (once, few, many), or a class if it is expanded.

.,.,TRBJ2-7,TRBV5-6,CASSLVDRLEQYF,TGTGCCAGCAGCTTGGTGGACAGACTCGAGCAGTACTTC
once,TRBD1,TRBJ2-5,TRBV27,CASSKQGQEWETQYF,TGTGCCAGCAGTAAACAGGGACAGGAATGGGAGACCCAGTACTTC
.,TRBD2,TRBJ2-7,TRBV27,CASSPGTRFPYEQYF,TGTGCCAGCAGCCCTGGGACTAGATTTCCCTACGAGCAGTACTTC
once,TRBD2,TRBJ2-1,TRBV13,CASSSMTSGLYNEQFF,TGTGCCAGCAGCTCCATGACTAGCGGGCTTTACAATGAGCAGTTCTTC
.,.,TRBJ2-4,TRBV15,CATSRDSGRRDIQYF,TGTGCCACCAGCAGAGATTCCGGCAGGCGTGACATTCAGTACTTC
.,TRBD2,TRBJ2-1,TRBV4-1,CASSQDLGLNSGRASYNEQFF,TGCGCCAGCAGCCAAGATTTGGGTTTGAATAGCGGGAGGGCCTCCTACAATGAGCAGTTCTTC
.,TRBD1,TRBJ2-1,TRBV28,CASTAGTAFNEQFF,TGTGCCAGCACGGCCGGGACAGCCTTTAACGAGCAGTTCTTC
.,TRBD1,TRBJ1-2,TRBV6-2/TRBV6-3,CASSYPAGQGIGYTF,TGTGCCAGCAGTTACCCTGCGGGACAGGGAATTGGCTACACCTTC
.,.,TRBJ2-3,TRBV10-3,CAISDLQGDTQYF,TGTGCCATCAGTGATTTACAGGGAGATACGCAGTATTTT
.,.,TRBJ1-1,TRBV12-3/TRBV12-4,CASSPVGSTEAFF,TGTGCCAGCAGCCCTGTGGGGAGCACTGAAGCTTTCTTT
.,.,TRBJ2-7,TRBV18,CASSPLGGRYEQYF,TGTGCCAGCTCACCCTTAGGGGGTAGGTACGAGCAGTACTTC
.,TRBD1,TRBJ2-3,TRBV6-6,CASSTEGATDTQYF,TGTGCCAGCAGTACTGAGGGGGCCACAGATACGCAGTATTTT
.,TRBD2,TRBJ2-3,TRBV4-2,CASSQASGGPDTQYF,TGTGCCAGCAGCCAAGCTAGCGGGGGGCCGGATACGCAGTATTTT
.,.,TRBJ2-7,TRBV4-1,CASSQLNKYEQYF,TGCGCCAGCAGCCAGTTGAACAAGTACGAGCAGTACTTC